The 27 T cell receptor beta chains presented below share a single source sample, sequenced in a study of cytomegalovirus exposure and HLA in healthy donors. Primers: 60 Vbeta forward and 13 Jbeta reverse. Some clones are missing from TCRdb's copy, which holds only in-frame ones; the method was immunoSEQ multiplex PCR. The top ten hold around 3.4% of the sample, which has tens of thousands of clones, roughly three quarters seen once. Sequenced sample: PBMCs. Source of these receptors: a man younger than 45 in good health and CMV-seronegative.

The chain couples TRBV15 to TRBJ2-1; TRBD2 matches 11 bases. This CDR3 region has 14 residues. V was clipped by 7 bases and J by 5 bases; unmatched bases: 4. Germline CDR1 LNHNV, CDR2 YYDKDF (reference sequence). This CDR3 is CATKELAGDNEQFF. CDR3 bases: TGTGCCACCAAGGAACTAGCGGGAGACAATGAGCAGTTCTTC. The full variable domain, its missing parts supplied by reference TRBV15 and TRBJ2-1, is DAMVIQNPRYQVTQFGKPVTLSCSQTLNHNVMYWYQQKSSQAPKLLFHYYDKDFNNEADTPDNFQSRRPNTSFCFLDIRSPGLGDTAMYLCATKELAGDNEQFFGPGTRLTVL.

The V gene is TRBV5-1, the J gene TRBJ2-1; 7 bases align to TRBD1. V trimming: 4 bases; J trimming: 6 bases; junction bases outside the gene matches: 7. CDR3 length equals 14 residues. Germline lookup yields CDR1 SGHRS and CDR2 YFSETQ. The chain's CDR3 is CASSQGVPANEQFF. Here the CDR3 DNA reads TGCGCCAGCAGCCAGGGGGTTCCAGCCAATGAGCAGTTCTTC.

The gene calls are TRBV19 and TRBJ1-5; D unresolved. The germline CDR1 and CDR2 sequences are LNHDA and SQIVND (reference sequence). This CDR3 is 14 amino acids long. Trimming removed 6 bases at V and 5 bases at J, with 14 bases between. Here the CDR3 reads CASRFTENHQPQHF. DNA of the CDR3: TGTGCCAGTAGGTTCACCGAGAACCATCAGCCCCAGCATTTT.

The gene calls are TRBV11-3 and TRBJ2-1; 10 positions match TRBD1. CDR1 is SGHNT, CDR2 YENEEA, per germline. CDR3 size: 17 residues. With 0 bases clipped from V and 8 bases from J, the junction kept 10 bases outside the gene matches. CDR3 residues: CASSLDPGGQGPYEQFF. CDR3 DNA sequence: TGTGCCAGCAGCTTAGATCCCGGGGGACAGGGGCCCTATGAGCAGTTCTTC. Full variable domain (remainder filled in from reference TRBV11-3 and TRBJ2-1): EAGVVQSPRYKIIEKKQPVAFWCNPISGHNTLYWYLQNLGQGPELLIRYENEEAVDDSQLPKDRFSAERLKGVDSTLKIQPAELGDSAVYLCASSLDPGGQGPYEQFFGPGTRLTVL.

The chain recombines TRBV6-5 with TRBJ1-2; perhaps TRBD1 as D (5 bases). This CDR3 is built from 15 residues. V was shortened by 2 bases and J by 0 bases, with 10 bases between the two germline ends. Germline CDR1 reads MNHEY; CDR2 reads SVGAGI. CDR3 sequence reads: CASSYGGVANYGYTF. The CDR3 DNA reads TGTGCCAGCAGTTACGGGGGGGTAGCTAACTATGGCTACACCTTC.

The gene calls are TRBV6-1 and TRBJ2-7, with 9 bases identical to TRBD2. The CDR3 sequence is 15 residues long. V gave up 4 bases and J gave up 7 bases; unmatched junction bases: 11. Germline-derived CDR1 and CDR2 are MNHNS and SASEGT. The CDR3 here is CASSALGLSGREQYF. The CDR3 nucleotides read TGTGCCAGCAGTGCCCTCGGGTTGAGCGGGAGGGAGCAGTACTTC.

The CDR3 loop reads CATRGGRGDEQFF. The CDR3 coding sequence is TGCGCCACTCGGGGCGGGAGGGGGGATGAGCAGTTCTTC. This chain connects TRBV5-1 to TRBJ2-1, with 9 bases identical to TRBD2. J was trimmed by 8 bases and V by 9 bases; bases with no gene match: 9. The length of the CDR3 is 13 residues. The germline V gene encodes CDR1 SGHRS and CDR2 YFSETQ.

The V gene is TRBV11-2, the J gene TRBJ2-7; D may be TRBD1 (6 bases). The germline V and J ends were trimmed by 5 bases and 0 bases, with 20 bases remaining between them. This CDR3 has 17 amino acids. Germline values: CDR1 SGHAT, CDR2 FQNNGV. The CDR3 region is CASSASVTGTISYEQYF. For the CDR3, the DNA is TGTGCCAGCAGCGCATCGGTGACAGGCACAATCTCCTACGAGCAGTACTTC.

V usage is TRBV2 and J usage is TRBJ2-1; possibly TRBD1 for D (6 bases). V was shortened by 6 bases and J by 12 bases, with 18 bases between the two germline ends. The CDR3 consists of 13 residues. Germline loops: CDR1 SNHLY, CDR2 FYNNEI. CDR3 nucleotide sequence: TGTGCCAGCAGCTCCGGGACACCTCATGTGCAGTTCTTC. Protein: CASSSGTPHVQFF.

The chain has TRBV25-1 and TRBJ2-3; TRBD1 aligns across 7 bases. This CDR3 spans 15 amino acids. Losses at the gene ends were 5 bases for V and 0 bases for J; bases not matched to a gene: 5. CDR1 MGHDK and CDR2 SYGVNS come from the germline V gene. This CDR3 is CASSPGQESTDTQYF. In DNA, the CDR3 is TGTGCCAGCAGTCCCGGACAGGAGAGCACAGATACGCAGTATTTT.

The chain employs TRBV29-1 and TRBJ1-2; D call uncertain. This CDR3 has 11 amino acids. Germline CDR1 SQVTM, CDR2 ANQGSEA. The ends were cut back, 6 bases at V and 5 bases at J, with 10 bases in the middle. In DNA form, the CDR3 reads TGCAGCGTGGACGGGAGTTATGGCTACACCTTC. Its translation: CSVDGSYGYTF.

The chain links TRBV5-1 to TRBJ2-7, with D tentatively TRBD2 (5 bases). The V end was cut by 0 bases, the J end by 3 bases, with 13 bases between. Per germline, CDR1 SGHRS and CDR2 YFSETQ. This CDR3 is 15 amino acids long. DNA of the CDR3: TGCGCCAGCAGCTTGGTTGGGGAGAACTACTACGAGCAGTACTTC. Encoded protein: CASSLVGENYYEQYF. Complete variable domain (other parts from reference TRBV5-1 and TRBJ2-7): KAGVTQTPRYLIKTRGQQVTLSCSPISGHRSVSWYQQTPGQGLQFLFEYFSETQRNKGNFPGRFSGRQFSNSRSEMNVSTLELGDSALYLCASSLVGENYYEQYFGPGTRLTVT.

Only one count was recorded for this clone. This chain links TRBV6-5 with TRBJ2-5; maybe TRBD1 (6 bases). The germline CDR1 and CDR2 sequences are MNHEY and SVGAGI. There are 16 residues in the CDR3. V was pared by 2 bases and J by 4 bases, with 17 bases between. The CDR3 is CASSYTLGEGGETQYF. The CDR3 DNA is TGTGCCAGCAGTTACACCCTCGGTGAAGGGGGAGAGACCCAGTACTTC.

This chain joins TRBV5-5 and TRBJ2-7; D ambiguous. V lost 2 bases to trimming and J lost 5 bases, with 5 bases between them. Germline assignment: CDR1 SGHKS and CDR2 YYEKEE (reference sequence). The CDR3 totals 11 residues. The CDR3 DNA reads as TGTGCCAGCAGCTTTATTGACGAGCAGTACTTC. Translating it yields CASSFIDEQYF.

The CDR3 here is CASRQDGSYGYTF. The CDR3 nucleotides read TGTGCCAGTCGTCAGGATGGGAGCTATGGCTACACCTTC. The chain is built from TRBV6-5 and TRBJ1-2; D is uncertain. Germline V lookup: CDR1 MNHEY, CDR2 SVGAGI. The CDR3 covers 13 residues. Trimming took 9 bases from V and 4 from J, leaving 15 bases between them.

CDR3 nucleotides: TGTGCCTGGACCACAGTAGGGAGCAACACTGAAGCTTTCTTT. Encoded protein: CAWTTVGSNTEAFF. The gene calls are TRBV30 and TRBJ1-1; no clear D. The V gene's germline CDR1 is GTSNPN and CDR2 SVGIG (reference sequence). Trimming stripped 4 bases from V and 2 bases from J, with 14 bases between. The CDR3 sequence is 14 residues long. Together with reference TRBV30 and TRBJ1-1, the CDR3 gives the full variable domain: SQTIHQWPATLVQPVGSPLSLECTVEGTSNPNLYWYRQAAGRGLQLLFYSVGIGQISSEVPQNLSASRPQDRQFILSSKKLLLSDSGFYLCAWTTVGSNTEAFFGQGTRLTVV.

The chain carries TRBV7-2 and TRBJ2-1; 12 bases are shared with TRBD2. CDR3 length equals 15 residues. Germline loops: CDR1 SGHTA, CDR2 FQGNSA. With V trimmed by 5 bases and J by 4 bases, 3 bases remained unmatched. In DNA, the CDR3 is TGTGCCAGCAGCGTCCTAGCGGGGGGGTACAATGAGCAGTTCTTC. It yields the protein CASSVLAGGYNEQFF.

This clone was seen only a few times. Different DNA sequences within this sample yield the same CDR3. V usage is TRBV7-2 and J usage is TRBJ1-5; D gene unclear. The CDR3 extends over 13 amino acids. Germline V gene data show CDR1 as SGHTA and CDR2 as FQGNSA. The V gene lost 2 bases and the J gene lost 5 bases, with 7 bases spanning the gap. CDR3 amino acids: CASSLWRDQPQHF. The CDR3, as DNA: TGTGCCAGCAGCTTATGGAGGGATCAGCCCCAGCATTTT.

The chain uses TRBV9 and TRBJ2-5; unclear D gene. The end of the DNA is better explained by TRBJ2-7, so the J call may be wrong. In germline, CDR1 is SGDLS, CDR2 YYNGEE. The CDR3 totals 14 residues. The CDR3 nucleotides read TGTGCCAGCAGCGTAGTTCCAAGTTCCTACGAGCAGTACTTC. This encodes CASSVVPSSYEQYF.

The chain is built from TRBV7-6 and TRBJ2-7; 7 bases align to TRBD1. V was pared by 5 bases and J by 4 bases, with 11 bases of the junction left unmatched. The CDR3 covers 15 residues. Germline V CDR1 and CDR2: SGHVS, FNYEAQ. CDR3 DNA: TGTGCCAGCAGCCCTACTCCTGACAGGGCGTACGAGCAGTACTTC. The encoded protein is CASSPTPDRAYEQYF.

The J gene is TRBJ2-7, the V gene TRBV7-9, with D possibly TRBD1 on 6 matching bases. Germline CDR1 SEHNR, CDR2 FQNEAQ (reference sequence). Deletions cut 6 bases from V and 3 bases from J, with 18 bases between. The CDR3 is 15 amino acids. The CDR3: CASRTDSSPNYEQYF. In DNA form, the CDR3 reads TGTGCCAGCAGGACGGACAGCTCGCCAAACTACGAGCAGTACTTC.

This chain links TRBV6-1 with TRBJ2-1, with 8 bases matching TRBD2. This CDR3 spans 15 amino acids. Losses at the gene ends were 4 bases for V and 8 bases for J; bases not matched to a gene: 10. Germline values: CDR1 MNHNS, CDR2 SASEGT. The CDR3 nucleotides are TGTGCCAGCAGTGGTGGTGGTAGCGGGGCAGATGAGCAGTTCTTC. This encodes CASSGGGSGADEQFF.

V and J are TRBV19 and TRBJ1-2; TRBD1 aligns across 9 bases. The ends lost 8 bases at V and 0 bases at J; junction bases unmatched: 19. There are 19 residues in the CDR3. Germline V gives CDR1 LNHDA, CDR2 SQIVND (reference sequence). DNA of the CDR3: TGTGCCAGTTCTAAGCTACCGGGACAGGGTGCCCGAGCTAACTATGGCTACACCTTC. Protein: CASSKLPGQGARANYGYTF.

The V gene is TRBV30, the J gene TRBJ2-1; D is possibly TRBD2 (6 bases). The CDR3 is made up of 12 amino acids. Trimming stripped 8 bases from V and 7 bases from J, with 15 bases between. CDR1 is GTSNPN and CDR2 is SVGIG in the germline V gene (reference sequence). CDR3 in DNA: TGTGCCGCAAACCGGGCGGGGAATGAGCAGTTCTTC. Translating gives CAANRAGNEQFF.

CDR3 protein: CASSLVAGGQNEQYF. The CDR3 DNA reads as TGCGCCAGCAGCTTGGTCGCCGGGGGGCAAAACGAGCAGTACTTC. This rearrangement joins TRBV5-1 to TRBJ2-7, with a weak D call TRBD2 (7 bases). The CDR3 loop spans 15 amino acids. CDR1 and CDR2 (germline): SGHRS, YFSETQ. V shed 0 bases and J shed 5 bases, with 15 bases lying between them.

In its sample, this clone was seen a few times. The rearrangement uses TRBV5-4 and TRBJ1-2, with a possible D match to TRBD1 (5 bases). This CDR3 spans 16 amino acids. CDR1 SGHNT and CDR2 YYREEE come from the germline V gene (reference sequence). The V gene lost 1 base and the J gene lost 4 bases, with 17 bases spanning the gap. CDR3 sequence reads: CASSLPMERGVYGYTF. The CDR3 DNA is TGTGCCAGCAGCTTGCCCATGGAAAGGGGTGTCTATGGCTACACCTTC.

The gene calls are TRBV4-2 and TRBJ1-4; 8 positions match TRBD1. The trim removed 1 base at V and 5 bases at J, leaving 6 bases unmatched. In germline, CDR1 is LGHNA, CDR2 YNFKEQ. This CDR3 spans 16 amino acids. CDR3 sequence (DNA): TGTGCCAGCAGCCAAGTTTCCCAGGGGGCGAATGAAAAACTGTTTTTT. Protein sequence: CASSQVSQGANEKLFF.